These 21 T cell receptor beta chains were sequenced from one sample in a study of control samples from healthy donors and cancer patients. The repertoire was sequenced with immunoSEQ multiplex PCR; TCRdb's copy has only in-frame clones and lacks some. The sample shows some 130,000 clones, about 93% of them seen only once. Sample: PBMCs. These receptors were obtained from a middle-aged man with head and neck cancer.

The gene calls are TRBV30 and TRBJ2-7; TRBD2 matches at 7 bases. The V gene end was trimmed by 3 bases and the J gene end by 0 bases; junction bases not matched to a gene: 8. The V gene's germline CDR1 is GTSNPN and CDR2 SVGIG (reference sequence). The CDR3 loop spans 15 amino acids. CDR3 sequence: CAWRPGGRSSYEQYF. As DNA, the CDR3 is TGTGCCTGGAGACCCGGGGGGAGGAGCTCCTACGAGCAGTACTTC.

The rearrangement links TRBV4-2 to TRBJ1-2; 10 bases align to TRBD1. V trimming: 3 bases; J trimming: 8 bases; junction bases outside the gene matches: 12. The CDR3 covers 16 residues. In germline, CDR1 is LGHNA, CDR2 YNFKEQ. The CDR3 region has the DNA TGTGCCAGCAGCCAGGCCCGGACAGGGGGAGGAGGAGGCTACACCTTC. Translating it yields CASSQARTGGGGGYTF.

The chain uses TRBV7-2 and TRBJ2-7; 9 nucleotides align to TRBD1. V dropped 5 bases and J dropped 6; count of bases not matched to a gene: 8. The germline gives CDR1 SGHTA, CDR2 FQGNSA. The CDR3 extends over 14 amino acids. CDR3 nucleotide sequence: TGTGCCAGCAGCCAGAACAGGGGGCTGTCCGAGCAGTACTTC. This gives the protein CASSQNRGLSEQYF. Full variable domain (outside the CDR3, taken from reference TRBV7-2 and TRBJ2-7): GAGVSQSPSNKVTEKGKDVELRCDPISGHTALYWYRQSLGQGLEFLIYFQGNSAPDKSGLPSDRFSAERTGGSVSTLTIQRTQQEDSAVYLCASSQNRGLSEQYFGPGTRLTVT.

The chain recombines TRBV4-2 with TRBJ1-4, with 7 bases fitting TRBD1. After removal of 7 bases from V and 7 bases from J, the junction contained 6 bases not matched to a gene. Per the germline V gene, CDR1 is LGHNA and CDR2 is YNFKEQ. The CDR3 extends over 13 amino acids. CDR3 in DNA: TGTGCCAGCACCGAAGGGGGCGGTGAAAAACTGTTTTTT. Residues: CASTEGGGEKLFF.

The rearrangement joins TRBV5-1 to TRBJ2-3, with TRBD2 identical over 12 bases. Germline CDR1 is SGHRS and CDR2 is YFSETQ. Trimming took 3 bases from V and 1 from J; bases not matched to a gene: 3. This CDR3 spans 16 amino acids. CDR3 loop: CASSSRLAGGTDTQYF. In nucleotides, the CDR3 is TGCGCCAGCAGCTCACGACTAGCGGGGGGCACAGATACGCAGTATTTT.

V and J are TRBV6-6 and TRBJ2-3; TRBD2 matches 11 bases. Per the germline V gene, CDR1 is MNHNY and CDR2 is SVGAGI (reference sequence). V lost 6 bases, J lost 6 bases, and 5 bases stayed unmatched. This CDR3 region has 14 residues. The CDR3 nucleotides read TGTGCCAGCAGCCCTACTAGCGGGGGTGATACGCAGTATTTT. It encodes CASSPTSGGDTQYF.

This chain joins TRBV30 and TRBJ2-4; D remains unclear. The germline V gene has CDR1 GTSNPN and CDR2 SVGIG (reference sequence). The CDR3 consists of 15 residues. V lost 3 bases and J lost 1, with 13 bases in between. The CDR3 nucleotides read TGTGCCTGGAGCCTTAGAAGTTCGGCCAAAAACATTCAGTACTTC. Residues: CAWSLRSSAKNIQYF.

This chain joins TRBV7-9 and TRBJ1-1; weak D call: TRBD1 (5 bases). The CDR3 has 13 amino acids. CDR1 and CDR2 from the germline V gene are SEHNR and FQNEAQ (reference sequence). Trimming shortened V by 4 bases and J by 0 bases, and 6 bases separated the two germline ends. The CDR3 here is CASSWGLNTEAFF. CDR3 nucleotide sequence: TGTGCCAGCAGCTGGGGACTGAACACTGAAGCTTTCTTT. The full variable domain, rest sourced from reference TRBV7-9 and TRBJ1-1, is DTGVSQNPRHKITKRGQNVTFRCDPISEHNRLYWYRQTLGQGPEFLTYFQNEAQLEKSRLLSDRFSAERPKGSFSTLEIQRTEQGDSAMYLCASSWGLNTEAFFGQGTRLTVV.

The chain carries TRBV6-6 and TRBJ1-1; D ambiguous. V lost 2 bases and J 4 bases, leaving 14 bases between the germline ends. Germline V lookup: CDR1 MNHNY, CDR2 SVGAGI (reference sequence). This CDR3 is built from 15 residues. The CDR3 sequence is CASSYHTRMGTEAFF. The CDR3 coding sequence is TGTGCCAGCAGTTACCACACAAGGATGGGCACTGAAGCTTTCTTT.

For this clone: Its ends do not fully match the called genes, so a read error is possible. The rearrangement links TRBV30 to TRBJ1-1; D is ambiguous. The CDR3 sequence is 12 residues long. Germline V gene sequence: CDR1 GTSNPN, CDR2 SVGIG (reference sequence). CDR3 region: CAWDEGSPYEHF. The CDR3 DNA is TGTGCCTGGGACGAGGGTTCCCCCTATGAACACTTT.

V gene TRBV6-5 combines with J gene TRBJ1-2; 11 nucleotides match TRBD1. Germline V gene lookup returns CDR1 MNHEY and CDR2 SVGAGI. V dropped 11 bases and J dropped 2; count of bases not matched to a gene: 4. The CDR3 covers 13 residues. This chain's CDR3 is CAGRTGGNYGYTF. The CDR3 region has the DNA TGTGCCGGAAGGACAGGGGGCAACTATGGCTACACCTTC.

The chain uses TRBV30 and TRBJ1-4; D is possibly TRBD1 (6 bases). Trimming removed 4 bases from V and 3 bases from J, with 12 bases in between. This CDR3 contains 14 residues. CDR1 and CDR2 (germline): GTSNPN, SVGIG (reference sequence). The CDR3 DNA is TGTGCCTGGAACAGGGATACGGCTAATGAAAAACTGTTTTTT. It specifies CAWNRDTANEKLFF. The full variable domain, completed using reference TRBV30 and TRBJ1-4, is SQTIHQWPATLVQPVGSPLSLECTVEGTSNPNLYWYRQAAGRGLQLLFYSVGIGQISSEVPQNLSASRPQDRQFILSSKKLLLSDSGFYLCAWNRDTANEKLFFGSGTQLSVL.

This chain uses TRBV4-1 with TRBJ1-1, with D hard to call. The germline gives CDR1 MGHRA, CDR2 YSYEKL. V shed 1 base and J shed 0 bases, with 12 bases lying between them. The CDR3 totals 16 residues. CDR3 protein: CASSQATVALNTEAFF. The CDR3 bases are TGCGCCAGCAGCCAAGCTACGGTTGCGTTGAACACTGAAGCTTTCTTT.

CDR3 in DNA: TGTGCCAGCAGGAGTGGGGGATCGGTCCTAGTAATGTACTTC. It specifies CASRSGGSVLVMYF. The V and J genes are TRBV6-5 and TRBJ2-5; D tentatively fits TRBD1 or TRBD2 (5 bases each). The CDR3 covers 14 residues. Trimming stripped 6 bases from V and 13 bases from J, with 24 bases between. Germline V CDR1 and CDR2: MNHEY, SVGAGI.

The rearrangement uses TRBV28 and TRBJ1-4; D is ambiguous. This CDR3 contains 11 residues. V was pared by 5 bases and J by 8 bases, with 6 bases between. CDR1 is MDHEN and CDR2 is SYDVKM in the germline V gene. The CDR3 DNA reads as TGTGCCAGCAGTCCCCAGGAAAAACTGTTTTTT. Amino acids: CASSPQEKLFF.

The rearrangement links TRBV3-1 (or the pseudogene TRBV3-2) to TRBJ2-7; 7 positions agree with TRBD2. The V and J ends lost 1 base and 6 bases, in that order; junction bases with no gene match: 6. This CDR3 contains 14 residues. Germline CDR1 and CDR2: LGHDT and YNNKEL (reference sequence). Written as DNA, the CDR3 is TGTGCCAGCAGCCAAGGGACTAGATCTGGCGAGCAGTACTTC. Translating gives CASSQGTRSGEQYF.

This clone turned up a few times. V usage is TRBV7-9 and J usage is TRBJ1-6, with a tentative D call TRBD1 (6 bases). Trimming pared 5 bases from V and 10 bases from J, leaving 15 bases between. Looked up from germline, CDR1 is SEHNR and CDR2 is FQNEAQ (reference sequence). CDR3 length equals 14 residues. DNA of the CDR3: TGTGCCAGCAGCGGCACAGGGTTTAGCTCACCCCTCCACTTT. Protein product: CASSGTGFSSPLHF.

The chain couples TRBV15 to TRBJ1-6; D is possibly TRBD1 (5 bases). The CDR3 is 14 residues long. Trimming cost V 6 bases and J 2 bases, with 8 bases left between them. The germline V gene has CDR1 LNHNV and CDR2 YYDKDF (reference sequence). This CDR3 reads CATRRDPYNSPLHF. CDR3 DNA: TGTGCCACCAGGCGGGACCCCTATAATTCACCCCTCCACTTT.

The chain has TRBV3-1 (or the pseudogene TRBV3-2) and TRBJ2-2, with 13 positions matching TRBD2. Germline V gene lookup returns CDR1 LGHDT and CDR2 YNNKEL (reference sequence). This CDR3 has 17 amino acids. V dropped 0 bases and J dropped 5; count of bases not matched to a gene: 3. CDR3 sequence: CASSQEAGLAGTGELFF. CDR3 bases: TGTGCCAGCAGCCAAGAGGCGGGACTAGCGGGGACCGGGGAGCTGTTTTTT.

The chain has TRBV18 and TRBJ1-2, with 7 nucleotides matching TRBD1. CDR1 and CDR2 from the germline V gene are KGHSH and LQKENI. V lost 3 bases and J lost 2; bases outside the gene matches: 0. This CDR3 comprises 13 residues. The DNA for the CDR3 is TGTGCCAGCTCACCGGACAGGAACTATGGCTACACCTTC. Translating gives CASSPDRNYGYTF. The variable domain in full, completed from reference TRBV18 and TRBJ1-2, reads NAGVMQNPRHLVRRRGQEARLRCSPMKGHSHVYWYRQLPEEGLKFMVYLQKENIIDESGMPKERFSAEFPKEGPSILRIQQVVRGDSAAYFCASSPDRNYGYTFGSGTRLTVV.

V is TRBV7-2 and J is TRBJ1-5; D is unclear. The CDR3 runs to 13 residues. The germline V gene has CDR1 SGHTA and CDR2 FQGNSA. V dropped 3 bases and J dropped 2 bases, with 5 bases sitting between them. The CDR3 sequence is CASSFNGNQPQHF. The CDR3 region has the DNA TGTGCCAGCAGCTTCAACGGCAATCAGCCCCAGCATTTT.